A few counts support the clone carrying this T cell receptor (beta chain). TCRdb reprocessed the 5' RACE reads via MiXCR and lists one record per CDR3 protein. The sample has roughly 480,000 distinct CDR3 sequences, approximately 23% seen once. These data belong to a study of T-cell memory formation after mild COVID-19. This CDR3 is built from 11 residues. The V gene lost 3 bases and the J gene lost 2 bases, with 4 bases spanning the gap. Germline CDR1 and CDR2: SQVTM and ANQGSEA. The origin of this receptor is an adult woman who had mild COVID-19 (a few samples of this study predate the infection). Cell type and time point are not known. What was sequenced was PBMCs or a T cell subset sorted from them (not recorded which). J is TRBJ2-5 and V is TRBV29-1; no firm D call. The CDR3 region is CSVDGQETQYF. In DNA, the CDR3 is TGCAGCGTTGATGGGCAAGAGACCCAGTACTTC.